These 29 T cell receptor beta chains came from one sample sequenced in a study of tumor-infiltrating lymphocytes in primary liver carcinoma. Researchers generated TCR beta cDNA from approximately 0.55 ug of total RNA, relying on a constant-region primer. ARM-PCR, slightly modified, supplied the TCR beta libraries through three nested multiplex PCR rounds. The first two PCR rounds used TRBV1-TRBV30 primers with a Cbeta primer, approximately 9 cycles each. TCRdb called the multiplex PCR reads again in MiXCR, with one record for every CDR3 protein. Found here are 180,000 or so distinct CDR3 sequences, roughly 60% of them singletons; the top ten hold about 70%. The researchers obtained blood RNA from unsorted whole blood and also extracted germline DNA. The sample was peripheral blood. Receptors originate from a man aged 40-50 years with primary liver carcinoma and hepatitis B virus infection.

This chain links TRBV29-1 with TRBJ1-4, with no clear D. Germline V gives CDR1 SQVTM, CDR2 ANQGSEA. The CDR3 spans 12 residues. Trimming left V 4 bases short and J 7 bases short, with 10 bases between. The CDR3 nucleotides are TGCAGCGTTGCTGTCTGGTCTGAAAAACTGTTTTTT. This gives the protein CSVAVWSEKLFF.

The genes are TRBV7-8 and TRBJ1-4, with TRBD1 matching 11 bases. J gave up 6 bases and V 4 bases, and 7 bases lay outside the gene matches. Germline lookup yields CDR1 SGHVS and CDR2 FQNEAQ. The CDR3 runs 16 residues. The DNA of the CDR3 is TGTGCCAGCAGCTCTAAACCGGGACAGGGGGATGAAAAACTGTTTTTT. This sequence encodes CASSSKPGQGDEKLFF.

The genes are TRBV4-2 and TRBJ2-2, with 12 bases lining up with TRBD2. The CDR3 runs to 16 residues. V lost 1 base to trimming and J lost 4 bases; unmatched junction nucleotides: 1. Germline V gives CDR1 LGHNA, CDR2 YNFKEQ. The CDR3 DNA is TGTGCCAGCAGCCAAGTACTAGCGGGAGGCACCGGGGAGCTGTTTTTT. Translating it yields CASSQVLAGGTGELFF.

The rearrangement links TRBV4-1 to TRBJ1-6; 9 bases match TRBD1. Trimming removed 0 bases from V and 13 bases from J; junction bases left unmatched: 1. The germline V gene encodes CDR1 MGHRA and CDR2 YSYEKL. The CDR3 length is 13 residues. The CDR3 DNA follows: TGCGCCAGCAGCCAAGAGGGGACAGGGCCCCTCCACTTT. Translating gives CASSQEGTGPLHF.

The rearrangement joins TRBV4-1 to TRBJ2-1; 9 positions agree with TRBD1. V gave up 4 bases and J gave up 14 bases; unmatched junction bases: 12. CDR3 size: 14 residues. The V gene's germline CDR1 is MGHRA and CDR2 YSYEKL. The CDR3 sequence is CASSPEGTGSREFF. The CDR3 region has the DNA TGCGCCAGCAGCCCAGAAGGGACAGGGTCTAGGGAGTTCTTC.

The chain joins TRBV5-1 to TRBJ1-5; D is unresolved. The V gene's germline CDR1 is SGHRS and CDR2 YFSETQ. This CDR3 has 13 amino acids. Trimming took off 5 bases at V and 6 bases at J, with 12 bases between the two ends. The CDR3 DNA is TGCGCCAGCAGTTCGGAGGCAGGTCAGCCCCAGCATTTT. This gives the protein CASSSEAGQPQHF.

This clonotype was observed many times. J is TRBJ2-7 and V is TRBV11-2; D unclear. With 4 bases removed from V and 3 bases from J, the gap between germline ends came to 10 bases. This CDR3 has 13 amino acids. Germline CDR1 reads SGHAT; CDR2 reads FQNNGV. The CDR3 reads CASSSTRIYEQYF. The CDR3 DNA reads as TGTGCCAGCAGCTCAACGAGGATCTACGAGCAGTACTTC. Drawing the rest from reference TRBV11-2 and TRBJ2-7, the complete variable domain is EAGVAQSPRYKIIEKRQSVAFWCNPISGHATLYWYQQILGQGPKLLIQFQNNGVVDDSQLPKDRFSAERLKGVDSTLKIQPAKLEDSAVYLCASSSTRIYEQYFGPGTRLTVT.

This clonotype was seen at least ten times. The V and J genes are TRBV11-2 and TRBJ2-7; D unclear. CDR3 length: 14 amino acids. Germline assignment: CDR1 SGHAT and CDR2 FQNNGV. With 3 bases removed from V and 2 bases from J, the gap between germline ends came to 11 bases. The CDR3, as DNA: TGTGCCAGCAGCTTGATAGGCGGAGCCTACGAGCAGTACTTC. Translation gives CASSLIGGAYEQYF.

About this clonotype: The junction differs from germline at one of its ends, possibly a read error. The chain links TRBV6-5 to TRBJ2-7, with 9 bases that match TRBD1. The CDR3 has 14 amino acids. Germline values: CDR1 MNHEY, CDR2 SVGAGI. CDR3 nucleotide sequence: TGTGCCAGCAGTCCCGGGACAGGGAGGAACGAGCATTACTTT. This sequence encodes CASSPGTGRNEHYF.

This clonotype was seen a handful of times. The chain employs TRBV28 and TRBJ2-7, with TRBD1 identical over 10 bases. V lost 4 bases, J lost 6 bases, and 3 bases stayed unmatched. Germline CDR1 MDHEN, CDR2 SYDVKM. This CDR3 is built from 13 residues. CDR3 nucleotides: TGTGCCAGCAGTTCGACAGGGGGCTTCGAGCAGTACTTC. This sequence encodes CASSSTGGFEQYF.

This clonotype was observed at least ten times. The chain employs TRBV11-2 and TRBJ2-2, with a weak D call TRBD2 (7 bases). Trimming left V 6 bases short and J 6 bases short, with 11 bases between. This CDR3 is built from 13 residues. Per the germline V gene, CDR1 is SGHAT and CDR2 is FQNNGV. Here the CDR3 reads CASRRGGAGELFF. CDR3 DNA: TGTGCCAGCAGGAGGGGGGGAGCCGGGGAGCTGTTTTTT.

This clonotype was counted only a few times. DNA of the CDR3: TGTGCCAGCAGTACCAGGGGGGGGTACAATGAGCAGTTCTTC. Translated, it gives CASSTRGGYNEQFF. This chain links TRBV6-5 with TRBJ2-1; TRBD1 or TRBD2 may be the D gene (7 bases each). Between the trimmed V and J ends, which lost 5 bases and 4 bases, there was a span of 12 bases. The CDR3 contains 14 residues. Germline CDR1 and CDR2: MNHEY and SVGAGI.

This clonotype was found a few times. The V and J genes are TRBV12-3 or TRBV12-4 and TRBJ2-7, with TRBD2 identical over 8 bases. With V trimmed by 8 bases and J by 5 bases, 8 bases remained unmatched. CDR3 size: 13 residues. As DNA, the CDR3 is TGTGCCAGCTGCGGGGGGTGGACAGACGAGCAGTACTTC. This gives the protein CASCGGWTDEQYF.

This chain links TRBV10-2 with TRBJ2-7, with TRBD2 matching over 9 bases. The V gene's germline CDR1 is WSHSY and CDR2 SAAADI. J gave up 4 bases and V 1 base, and 5 bases lay outside the gene matches. This CDR3 region has 15 residues. The CDR3 coding sequence is TGCGCCAGCAGTGAGTTGGCGGGAGGGAGTTACGAGCAGTACTTC. Translating it yields CASSELAGGSYEQYF.

Comment on this clonotype: An end of the junction differs from the germline gene, which may be a read error. The gene calls are TRBV11-2 and TRBJ2-1; D unclear. This CDR3 has 15 amino acids. Germline V CDR1 and CDR2: SGHAT, FQNNGV. The DNA for the CDR3 is TGTGCCAGCAGCTTAGAAGCCGGACCCTACGATGAGCAGTTCTTC. It encodes CASSLEAGPYDEQFF.

This clonotype occurred many times. A read error may produce the germline difference seen at one junction end. The V call is TRBV11-2, the J call TRBJ2-3; 7 positions agree with TRBD1. The CDR3 consists of 14 residues. CDR1 SGHAT and CDR2 FQNNGV come from the germline V gene. The CDR3 spells CVSSQGQNTDTQYF. CDR3 in DNA: TGTGTCAGCAGCCAGGGACAGAACACAGATACGCAGTATTTT.

The chain recombines TRBV12-3 or TRBV12-4 with TRBJ2-1; 12 bases align to TRBD2. V dropped 5 bases and J dropped 5; count of bases not matched to a gene: 4. This CDR3 is 15 amino acids long. Here the CDR3 DNA reads TGTGCCAGCAGTCCCGGGACTAGCGGGCACAATGAGCAGTTCTTC. It codes for CASSPGTSGHNEQFF.

This chain links TRBV11-2 with TRBJ1-4; 8 bases agree with TRBD1. The V and J ends lost 3 bases and 7 bases, in that order; junction bases with no gene match: 13. In germline, CDR1 is SGHAT, CDR2 FQNNGV. The CDR3 is made up of 17 amino acids. CDR3 amino acids: CASSFPSGGSAREKLFF. CDR3 in DNA: TGTGCCAGCAGCTTCCCTTCAGGGGGCTCGGCTCGTGAAAAACTGTTTTTT.

The gene calls are TRBV11-2 and TRBJ1-1, with D possibly TRBD1 on 6 matching bases. V lost 1 base and J lost 5, with 23 bases in between. This CDR3 is 18 amino acids long. The germline V gene encodes CDR1 SGHAT and CDR2 FQNNGV. The CDR3 loop reads CASSLVFHREQGVTEAFF. The CDR3 DNA reads TGTGCCAGCAGCTTAGTCTTCCATAGGGAACAGGGAGTGACTGAAGCTTTCTTT.

This clonotype appeared a single time. This chain uses TRBV4-1 with TRBJ2-2, with TRBD2 matching 8 bases. J lost 7 bases, V lost 4 bases, and 8 bases had no gene match. Germline CDR1 is MGHRA and CDR2 is YSYEKL. The CDR3 runs to 15 residues. In DNA form, the CDR3 reads TGCGCCAGCAGCCTATTGACTAGCGTTGACGGGGAGCTGTTTTTT. This encodes CASSLLTSVDGELFF.

This chain joins TRBV12-3 or TRBV12-4 and TRBJ1-1; no clear D. The CDR3 loop spans 12 amino acids. V shed 2 bases and J shed 8 bases, with 9 bases lying between them. CDR3 sequence: CASSLSLAEAFF. CDR3 bases: TGTGCCAGCAGTTTATCATTGGCGGAAGCTTTCTTT.

This clonotype appeared a few times. CDR3 nucleotides: TGTGCCAGCAGCTTACTGGGACTCCCCGGGGAGCTGTTTTTT. It encodes CASSLLGLPGELFF. The chain recombines TRBV7-3 with TRBJ2-2, with D perhaps matching TRBD2 (6 bases). V lost 2 bases to trimming and J lost 6 bases, with 10 bases between them. The CDR3 totals 14 residues. The germline V gene encodes CDR1 SGHTA and CDR2 FQGTGA.

This clonotype was detected a few times. V is TRBV10-2 and J is TRBJ1-2, with D possibly being TRBD1 (6 bases). CDR1 is WSHSY and CDR2 is SAAADI in the germline V gene. The CDR3 length is 14 residues. Trimming removed 7 bases from V and 4 bases from J, with 16 bases in between. The CDR3 DNA sequence: TGCGCCAGCACCCGAGACAGGCAGGGCTATGGCTACACCTTC. This translates into CASTRDRQGYGYTF.

The chain combines TRBV4-2 with TRBJ1-4; 9 positions agree with TRBD1. The V gene end was trimmed by 0 bases and the J gene end by 6 bases; junction bases not matched to a gene: 5. From germline, CDR1 is LGHNA and CDR2 YNFKEQ. The CDR3 consists of 16 residues. CDR3 protein: CASSQDPQGADEKLFF. The CDR3 DNA follows: TGTGCCAGCAGCCAAGACCCACAGGGGGCGGATGAAAAACTGTTTTTT.

The chain is built from TRBV12-3 or TRBV12-4 and TRBJ1-1; 7 bases align to TRBD1. This CDR3 is built from 14 residues. Trimming cost V 6 bases and J 2 bases; bases outside gene matches: 6. CDR3 nucleotide sequence: TGTGCCAGCAGGAAGACAGGGAGAAACACTGAAGCTTTCTTT. Its translation: CASRKTGRNTEAFF.

In its sample, this clonotype was seen many times. This chain connects TRBV11-2 to TRBJ2-5; TRBD1 or TRBD2 may be the D gene (5 bases each). The germline V gene encodes CDR1 SGHAT and CDR2 FQNNGV. This CDR3 is built from 14 residues. V lost 1 base and J lost 7, with 13 bases in between. The CDR3 DNA follows: TGTGCCAGCAGCTTAGCGGGACCATGGGGGACCCAGTACTTC. This encodes CASSLAGPWGTQYF.

Comments on this clonotype: One end of the junction varies from germline; a read error may be responsible. The chain is built from TRBV11-2 and TRBJ2-7, with D perhaps matching TRBD1 (6 bases). The CDR3 is 15 residues long. In germline, CDR1 is SGHAT, CDR2 FQNNGV. Here the CDR3 reads CASSLLGHGSYKQYF. CDR3 in DNA: TGTGCCAGCAGCCTATTGGGACACGGATCCTACAAGCAGTACTTC.

This rearrangement joins TRBV7-8 to TRBJ1-5, with TRBD1 as a possible D gene (6 bases). This CDR3 comprises 12 residues. Trimming stripped 5 bases from V and 9 bases from J, with 11 bases between. The germline V gene encodes CDR1 SGHVS and CDR2 FQNEAQ. The CDR3 DNA follows: TGTGCCAGCAGCCGGGACATTCGGCCCCAGCATTTT. This codes for CASSRDIRPQHF.

The chain combines TRBV5-1 with TRBJ2-1; D not certain. The V and J ends lost 1 base and 12 bases respectively, with 14 bases between them. In germline, CDR1 is SGHRS, CDR2 YFSETQ. CDR3 length equals 13 residues. CDR3 DNA: TGCGCCAGCAGCTTGCGCCCAGGTAGTGTGCAGTTCTTC. Translation: CASSLRPGSVQFF.